Listed here are 30 T cell receptor beta chains from one sample, sequenced in a study of T-cell memory formation after mild COVID-19 (dated by TCRdb to 2020 to 2023). The library was obtained by 5' RACE. Reads for this sample came from an Illumina NovaSeq 6000. In-frame beta chains were kept once TCRdb had trimmed the public reads at Q25 with fastp and called clones with MiXCR. Each CDR3 protein gets just one entry, which takes the most common genes and DNA from the rows behind it. The sample contains 150,000 or so distinct CDR3 sequences, around 25% of them found a single time. Clones ranked in the top ten supply around 24% of the sample. Sequencing was done on a sample of PBMCs or a T cell subset sorted from them (not recorded which). The receptor source for this set is an adult woman who had mild COVID-19 (a few samples of this study predate the infection). The sample titles of this study are shuffled in the database, so cell type and time point are left out; the donor was told from shared clones.

This clonotype has a handful of counts. The genes are TRBV6-4 and TRBJ2-3; D is ambiguous. V lost 0 bases to trimming and J lost 7 bases, with 8 bases between them. Germline V lookup: CDR1 MRHNA, CDR2 SNTAGT. This CDR3 contains 13 residues. CDR3: CASSDSLRNTQYF. The CDR3 DNA follows: TGTGCCAGCAGTGACTCCCTACGAAATACGCAGTATTTT.

V and J are TRBV10-3 and TRBJ2-1, with 7 bases identical to TRBD1. In germline, CDR1 is ENHRY, CDR2 SYGVKD. Trimming at V came to 6 bases and at J to 3 bases, leaving 5 bases not matched to a gene. The CDR3 covers 14 residues. The CDR3 DNA follows: TGTGCCATCAGCATAGACAGGGACTACAATGAGCAGTTCTTC. It specifies CAISIDRDYNEQFF.

This clonotype was observed a few times. This sequence joins TRBV12-3 or TRBV12-4 and TRBJ2-2, with 9 nucleotides matching TRBD2. Trimming cost V 7 bases and J 5 bases; bases outside gene matches: 17. The CDR3 extends over 18 amino acids. CDR3 sequence (DNA): TGTGCCAGCACCCCCGCGGATTGGCGGGAGGGCTCTACCGGGGAGCTGTTTTTT. This sequence encodes CASTPADWREGSTGELFF.

This clonotype came up a few times. This chain's CDR3 is CASSPEKRGEAFF. Written as DNA, the CDR3 is TGCGCCAGCAGCCCGGAGAAGCGGGGTGAAGCTTTCTTT. The rearrangement links TRBV4-1 to TRBJ1-1; no reliable D call. The CDR3 covers 13 residues. The V gene's germline CDR1 is MGHRA and CDR2 YSYEKL. V lost 4 bases, J lost 7 bases, and 13 bases lay in between.

This rearrangement joins TRBV6-2 or TRBV6-3 to TRBJ2-7; 9 bases are a match to TRBD1. The junction had 6 bases not matched to a gene; V was cut back by 6 bases and J by 9 bases. The CDR3 loop spans 12 amino acids. In germline, CDR1 is MNHEY, CDR2 SVGEGT. For the CDR3, the DNA is TGTGCCAGCAGGGGGACAGGGAACAGGCAGTACTTC. Translated: CASRGTGNRQYF.

V gene TRBV12-3 or TRBV12-4 combines with J gene TRBJ1-1, with TRBD1 as a possible D gene (5 bases). Trimming cost V 3 bases and J 0 bases, with 14 bases left between them. The CDR3 has 16 amino acids. The CDR3 nucleotides read TGTGCCAGCAGTTTGTGGGGGAACGATATGAACACTGAAGCTTTCTTT. Its protein product is CASSLWGNDMNTEAFF.

This chain uses TRBV15 with TRBJ2-3; no definite D call. V lost 5 bases, J lost 0 bases, and 12 bases lay in between. The CDR3 sequence is 15 residues long. Germline V gene data show CDR1 as LNHNV and CDR2 as YYDKDF (reference sequence). The CDR3 region has the DNA TGTGCCACCAGCGAACCGGACCGCAGCACAGATACGCAGTATTTT. It yields the protein CATSEPDRSTDTQYF.

In its sample, this clonotype was seen a few times. This chain connects TRBV7-8 to TRBJ1-2; 9 nucleotides line up with TRBD1. The CDR3 has 15 residues. Germline CDR1 SGHVS, CDR2 FQNEAQ. Trimming at V came to 7 bases and at J to 8 bases, leaving 14 bases not matched to a gene. This CDR3 reads CASTPPGQGSEGYTF. CDR3 nucleotides: TGTGCCAGCACCCCCCCGGGACAGGGTTCGGAGGGCTACACCTTC.

V gene TRBV4-1 combines with J gene TRBJ2-1; D may be TRBD1 (6 bases). From germline, CDR1 is MGHRA and CDR2 YSYEKL. Trimming removed 3 bases from V and 7 bases from J, with 7 bases in between. The CDR3 has 12 residues. The CDR3 protein is CASSHRGNEQFF. The DNA for the CDR3 is TGCGCCAGCAGCCACAGGGGTAATGAGCAGTTCTTC.

This clonotype was counted a few times. This chain connects TRBV5-1 to TRBJ1-3, with a tentative D call TRBD1 (6 bases). The CDR3 has 16 residues. The germline V gene encodes CDR1 SGHRS and CDR2 YFSETQ. Trimming removed 2 bases from V and 1 base from J, with 13 bases in between. The CDR3 sequence: CASSFGRGLSGNTIYF. The DNA for the CDR3 is TGCGCCAGCAGCTTTGGCAGGGGCTTATCTGGAAACACCATATATTTT.

This clonotype showed up just a few times. The rearrangement uses TRBV6-5 and TRBJ2-5; 8 bases agree with TRBD2. V dropped 5 bases and J dropped 4; count of bases not matched to a gene: 9. Germline V lookup: CDR1 MNHEY, CDR2 SVGAGI. The CDR3 extends over 15 amino acids. The CDR3 reads CASSKGSAGGETQYF. CDR3 nucleotide sequence: TGTGCCAGCAGTAAGGGGTCGGCGGGAGGAGAGACCCAGTACTTC.

This clonotype has just a few counts. DNA of the CDR3: TGCAGTGCTGCCGGGACGGCGGTTACTAACTATGGCTACACCTTC. Residues: CSAAGTAVTNYGYTF. V usage is TRBV20-1 and J usage is TRBJ1-2; D may be TRBD1 (5 bases). Germline V gene data show CDR1 as DFQATT and CDR2 as SNEGSKA (reference sequence). The CDR3 has 15 residues. V lost 5 bases, J lost 0 bases, and 16 bases lay in between.

In its sample, this clonotype was seen a few times. The chain employs TRBV18 and TRBJ1-1; D not certain. Germline V gives CDR1 KGHSH, CDR2 LQKENI. The CDR3 spans 15 residues. Trimming shortened V by 2 bases and J by 0 bases, and 10 bases separated the two germline ends. DNA for the CDR3: TGTGCCAGCTCACCAAGCAGCTCCATGAACACTGAAGCTTTCTTT. It translates to CASSPSSSMNTEAFF.

CDR3: CASSPTRGGGDTQYF. Here the CDR3 DNA reads TGTGCCAGCAGCCCCACGAGGGGGGGAGGAGATACGCAGTATTTT. The chain has TRBV12-3 or TRBV12-4 and TRBJ2-3; D possibly corresponds to TRBD2 (7 bases). Between the trimmed V and J ends, which lost 6 bases and 5 bases, there was a span of 18 bases. The CDR3 runs 15 residues.

This clonotype was picked up a small number of times. The chain is built from TRBV29-1 and TRBJ2-1; 8 bases match TRBD1. This CDR3 is built from 14 residues. Germline V gene sequence: CDR1 SQVTM, CDR2 ANQGSEA. The V segment lost 6 bases and the J segment 0 bases; nucleotides outside the gene matches: 4. The CDR3, as DNA: TGCAGCGTCCTGGGACAGGACTCCTACAATGAGCAGTTCTTC. This sequence encodes CSVLGQDSYNEQFF.

The V gene is TRBV12-3 or TRBV12-4, the J gene TRBJ1-5; tentatively, D is TRBD1 (6 bases). V lost 7 bases and J 6 bases, leaving 16 bases between the germline ends. This CDR3 contains 14 residues. The CDR3 bases are TGTGCCAGCACCGAAACCACAGGGACTCAGCCCCAGCATTTT. This encodes CASTETTGTQPQHF.

The rearrangement links TRBV20-1 to TRBJ2-7; 9 positions agree with TRBD2. Germline V gives CDR1 DFQATT, CDR2 SNEGSKA (reference sequence). The CDR3 has 17 residues. With 2 bases clipped from V and 0 bases from J, the junction kept 11 bases outside the gene matches. CDR3 nucleotide sequence: TGCAGTGCTAGACTATACACCGGGACTAGCTTCTCCTACGAGCAGTACTTC. Encoded protein: CSARLYTGTSFSYEQYF.

The table lists this clonotype with many counts. The chain couples TRBV7-7 to TRBJ2-3; D gene unclear. The germline V gene encodes CDR1 SSHAT and CDR2 FNYEAQ (reference sequence). The CDR3 has 13 residues. Between the trimmed V and J ends, which lost 1 base and 1 base, there was a span of 3 bases. The CDR3 is CASSLERTDTQYF. The CDR3 DNA reads as TGTGCCAGCAGCTTAGAACGCACAGATACGCAGTATTTT. The whole variable domain, remainder taken from reference TRBV7-7 and TRBJ2-3, is GAGVSQSPRYKVTKRGQDVTLRCDPISSHATLYWYQQALGQGPEFLTYFNYEAQPDKSGLPSDRFSAERPEGSISTLTIQRTEQRDSAMYRCASSLERTDTQYFGPGTRLTVL.

As DNA, the CDR3 is TGTGCCAGCAGTTACTCGAGTACTAGCGGGACGAGGGAGGGAGATACGCAGTATTTT. Protein product: CASSYSSTSGTREGDTQYF. The chain is built from TRBV6-6 and TRBJ2-3; 10 bases fit TRBD2. The CDR3 has 19 residues. Losses at the gene ends were 0 bases for V and 5 bases for J; bases not matched to a gene: 14. Per the germline V gene, CDR1 is MNHNY and CDR2 is SVGAGI (reference sequence).

This clonotype has more than one count but fewer than ten. This rearrangement joins TRBV20-1 to TRBJ2-3, with 11 positions matching TRBD2. With V trimmed by 6 bases and J by 0 bases, 11 bases remained unmatched. Germline CDR1 reads DFQATT; CDR2 reads SNEGSKA (reference sequence). The CDR3 consists of 17 residues. Here the CDR3 DNA reads TGCAGTGCCCACTTTAGCGGGAGGGCCGCTAGCACAGATACGCAGTATTTT. Amino acids: CSAHFSGRAASTDTQYF.

The chain carries TRBV6-5 and TRBJ1-2; no clear D. Trimming shortened V by 3 bases and J by 6 bases, and 11 bases separated the two germline ends. There are 13 residues in the CDR3. Germline CDR1 MNHEY, CDR2 SVGAGI. CDR3 sequence: CASSYEITDGYTF. CDR3 bases: TGTGCCAGCAGTTATGAAATAACTGATGGCTACACCTTC.

This clonotype was counted between two and nine times. The chain links TRBV7-9 to TRBJ2-7; perhaps TRBD2 as D (6 bases). Germline CDR1 and CDR2: SEHNR and FQNEAQ (reference sequence). Trimming took off 7 bases at V and 2 bases at J, with 9 bases between the two ends. This CDR3 has 12 residues. The CDR3 loop reads CASTGGPYEQYF. The CDR3 region has the DNA TGTGCCAGCACCGGAGGGCCCTACGAGCAGTACTTC.

For the CDR3, the DNA is TGTGCCAGCAGTGAAGTTGGGGGTGTCGGTAATGAAAAACTGTTTTTT. This translates into CASSEVGGVGNEKLFF. V is TRBV6-1 and J is TRBJ1-4, with a possible D match to TRBD1 (5 bases). V was shortened by 1 base and J by 4 bases, with 13 bases between the two germline ends. Germline V lookup: CDR1 MNHNS, CDR2 SASEGT. This CDR3 has 16 residues.

V is TRBV30 and J is TRBJ2-5, with 7 positions matching TRBD2. The germline CDR1 and CDR2 sequences are GTSNPN and SVGIG (reference sequence). The CDR3 sequence is 13 residues long. J lost 4 bases, V lost 3 bases, and 5 bases had no gene match. CDR3 DNA sequence: TGTGCCTGGAGCGGCGCGGGAGCAGAGACCCAGTACTTC. This codes for CAWSGAGAETQYF.

This chain connects TRBV7-9 to TRBJ1-1, with D unclear. This CDR3 is built from 13 residues. Germline V lookup: CDR1 SEHNR, CDR2 FQNEAQ (reference sequence). V lost 5 bases and J lost 1, with 8 bases in between. CDR3 in amino acids: CASSPVENTEAFF. CDR3 sequence (DNA): TGTGCCAGCAGCCCCGTGGAGAACACTGAAGCTTTCTTT.

The genes are TRBV9 and TRBJ1-1; TRBD1 matches at 9 bases. Germline assignment: CDR1 SGDLS and CDR2 YYNGEE. V lost 0 bases and J lost 3; bases outside the gene matches: 12. The length of the CDR3 is 18 residues. As DNA, the CDR3 is TGTGCCAGCAGCGTAGCCCCCGTCTCGGACAGGGGCGACACTGAAGCTTTCTTT. It translates to CASSVAPVSDRGDTEAFF.

This clonotype was seen repeatedly, ten times or more. The chain employs TRBV4-1 and TRBJ1-4, with D perhaps TRBD1 (5 bases). Germline V gives CDR1 MGHRA, CDR2 YSYEKL. V was cut by 4 bases and J by 8 bases, with 8 bases left in between. This CDR3 contains 12 residues. CDR3 amino acids: CASSLRGEKLFF. The CDR3 DNA is TGCGCCAGCAGCCTCCGGGGGGAAAAACTGTTTTTT.

The V gene is TRBV7-8, the J gene TRBJ2-2, with D tentatively TRBD2 (6 bases). Per the germline V gene, CDR1 is SGHVS and CDR2 is FQNEAQ. V lost 6 bases to trimming and J lost 7 bases, with 18 bases between them. This CDR3 is built from 15 residues. The CDR3 loop is CASSPHLGGGGELFF. Written as DNA, the CDR3 is TGTGCCAGCAGTCCTCACCTGGGGGGTGGCGGGGAGCTGTTTTTT.

In this sample, this clonotype turned up a few times. The chain has TRBV20-1 and TRBJ1-2; D remains ambiguous. CDR3 length: 13 amino acids. Germline V lookup: CDR1 DFQATT, CDR2 SNEGSKA (reference sequence). V lost 6 bases and J 3 bases, leaving 14 bases between the germline ends. CDR3 nucleotide sequence: TGCAGTGCCCGTCGGACGGTTGACTATGGCTACACCTTC. Its translation: CSARRTVDYGYTF.

The chain joins TRBV14 to TRBJ2-1; a possible D gene is TRBD2 (5 bases). The CDR3 has 14 amino acids. V lost 0 bases to trimming and J lost 7 bases, with 10 bases between them. Germline V CDR1 and CDR2: SGHDN, FVKESK. The CDR3 is CASSQDTRLNEQFF. As DNA, the CDR3 is TGTGCCAGCAGCCAAGATACTAGGCTGAATGAGCAGTTCTTC.